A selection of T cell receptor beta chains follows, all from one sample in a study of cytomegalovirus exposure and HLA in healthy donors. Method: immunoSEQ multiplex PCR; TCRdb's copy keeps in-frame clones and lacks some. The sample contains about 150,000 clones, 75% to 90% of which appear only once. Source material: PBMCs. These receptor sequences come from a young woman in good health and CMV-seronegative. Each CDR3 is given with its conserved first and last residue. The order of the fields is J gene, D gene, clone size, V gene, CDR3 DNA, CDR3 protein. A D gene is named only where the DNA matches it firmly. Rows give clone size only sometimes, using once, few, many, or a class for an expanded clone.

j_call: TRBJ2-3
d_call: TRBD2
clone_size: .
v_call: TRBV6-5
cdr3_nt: TGTGCCAGCAGACTTGGGGAGCTCTCGGGGGGTACGCAGTATTTT
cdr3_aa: CASRLGELSGGTQYF

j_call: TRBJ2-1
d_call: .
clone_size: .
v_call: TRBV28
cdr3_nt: TGTGCCACCCTTTCGGGGGGCCATTACAATGAGCAGTTCTTC
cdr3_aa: CATLSGGHYNEQFF

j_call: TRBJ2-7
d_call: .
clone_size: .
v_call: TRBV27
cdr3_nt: TGTGCCAGCAGTTTAGTAGGACAGAAAGACGAGCAGTACTTC
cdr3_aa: CASSLVGQKDEQYF

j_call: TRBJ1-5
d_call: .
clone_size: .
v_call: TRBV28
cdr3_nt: TGTGCCAGCAGTTTAGGGCAGCCGCTTAGAAATCAGCCCCAGCATTTT
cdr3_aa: CASSLGQPLRNQPQHF

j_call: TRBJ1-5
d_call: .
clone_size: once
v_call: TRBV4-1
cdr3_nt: TGCGCCAGCAGCCAATTCAGGGATCAGCCCCAGCATTTT
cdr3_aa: CASSQFRDQPQHF

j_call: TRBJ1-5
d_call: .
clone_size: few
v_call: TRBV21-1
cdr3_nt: TGTGCCAGCAGCAGAATAACCGACAGGGGAGGGAATCAGCCCCAGCATTTT
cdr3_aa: CASSRITDRGGNQPQHF

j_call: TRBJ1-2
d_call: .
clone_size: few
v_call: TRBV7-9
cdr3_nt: TGTGCCAGCAGCTTAGCGCTAGGCAGTAACTATGGCTACACCTTC
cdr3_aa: CASSLALGSNYGYTF

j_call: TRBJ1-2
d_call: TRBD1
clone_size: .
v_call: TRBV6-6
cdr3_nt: TGTGCCAGCAGTTACGGGACAGATAACTATGGCTACACCTTC
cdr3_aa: CASSYGTDNYGYTF

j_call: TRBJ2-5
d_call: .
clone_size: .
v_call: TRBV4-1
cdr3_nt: TGCGCCAGCAGTGCGGAGAACTTGCCTTCACTTTACTTC
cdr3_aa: CASSAENLPSLYF

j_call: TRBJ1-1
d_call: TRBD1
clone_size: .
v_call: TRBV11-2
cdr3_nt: TGTGCCAGCAGCTTAGCTTACGGCCGACAGGGGACTGAAGCTTTCTTT
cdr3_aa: CASSLAYGRQGTEAFF

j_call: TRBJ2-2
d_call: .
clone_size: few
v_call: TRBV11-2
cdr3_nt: TGTGCCAGCAGCTTCACCCCGGGTGGCGGGGAGCTGTTTTTT
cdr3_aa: CASSFTPGGGELFF

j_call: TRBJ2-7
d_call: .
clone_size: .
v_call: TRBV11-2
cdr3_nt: TGTGCCAGCAGCCCAGGGACGGGGACTCCCTACGAGCAGTACTTC
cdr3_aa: CASSPGTGTPYEQYF

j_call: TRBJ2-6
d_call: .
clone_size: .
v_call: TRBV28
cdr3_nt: TGTGCCAGCAGTTTACCAGCTTCTGGGGCCAACGGCCTGACTTTC
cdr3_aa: CASSLPASGANGLTF

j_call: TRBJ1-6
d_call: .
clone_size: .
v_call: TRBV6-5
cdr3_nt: TGTGCCAGCAGGAAGGGGCAGACCAATTCACCCCTCCACTTT
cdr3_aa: CASRKGQTNSPLHF

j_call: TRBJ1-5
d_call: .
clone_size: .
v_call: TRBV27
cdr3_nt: TGTGCCAGCAGCTCGGGGCTCGGGGGGAGCAATCAGCCCCAGCATTTT
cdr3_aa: CASSSGLGGSNQPQHF

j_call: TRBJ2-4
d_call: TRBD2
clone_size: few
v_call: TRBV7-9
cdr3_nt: TGTGCCAGCAGCAGTAGCGGGATAGCCAAAAACATTCAGTACTTC
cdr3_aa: CASSSSGIAKNIQYF

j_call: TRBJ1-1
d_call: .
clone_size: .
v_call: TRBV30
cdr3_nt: TGTGCCTGGAACGAGTTGAACACTGAAGCTTTCTTT
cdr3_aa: CAWNELNTEAFF

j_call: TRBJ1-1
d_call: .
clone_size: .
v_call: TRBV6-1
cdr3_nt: TGTGCCAGCAGTGACCAACAGGGATCTGTATATAAAGCTTTCTTT
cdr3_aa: CASSDQQGSVYKAFF

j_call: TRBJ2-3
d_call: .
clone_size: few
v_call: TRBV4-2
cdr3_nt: TGTGCCAGCAGCCAACTAGCAGGCATTAATACGCAGTATTTT
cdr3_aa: CASSQLAGINTQYF

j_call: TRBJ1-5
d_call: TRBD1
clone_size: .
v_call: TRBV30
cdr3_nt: TGTGCCTGGGCTACCCCCGGGACAGGGGGAGGTCAGCCCCAGCATTTT
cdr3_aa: CAWATPGTGGGQPQHF

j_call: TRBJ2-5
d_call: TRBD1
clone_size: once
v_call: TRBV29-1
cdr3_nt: TGCAGCGTTGCGTGGACAGGAGTGTTTGAGACCCAGTACTTC
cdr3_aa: CSVAWTGVFETQYF

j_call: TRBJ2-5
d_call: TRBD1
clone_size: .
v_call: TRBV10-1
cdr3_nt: TGCGCCAGCAGTGGAAACCGGGACAGCCTCCAAGAGACCCAGTACTTC
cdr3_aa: CASSGNRDSLQETQYF

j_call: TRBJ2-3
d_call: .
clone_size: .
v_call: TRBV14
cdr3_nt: TGTGCCAGCAGCCAAGATCTGGGGAGGACAGATACGCAGTATTTT
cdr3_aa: CASSQDLGRTDTQYF

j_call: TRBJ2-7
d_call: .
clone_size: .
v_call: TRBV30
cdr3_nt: TGTGCCTGGAGTCAGGGTAGGGGCTACGAGCAGTACTTC
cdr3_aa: CAWSQGRGYEQYF

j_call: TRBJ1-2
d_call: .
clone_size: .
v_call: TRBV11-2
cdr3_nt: TGTGCCAGCAGCTTAGCGTATAAAACCGGGAAGGAGGGCTACACCTTC
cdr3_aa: CASSLAYKTGKEGYTF

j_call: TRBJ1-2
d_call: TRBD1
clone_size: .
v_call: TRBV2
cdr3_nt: TGTGCCAGCAACGCCCTGGACAGGGACTACACCTTC
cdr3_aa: CASNALDRDYTF

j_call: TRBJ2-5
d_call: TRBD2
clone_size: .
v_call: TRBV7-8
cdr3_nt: TGTGCCAGCAGCTTAGGCGGGACTAGCGGATACCAAGAGACCCAGTACTTC
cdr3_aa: CASSLGGTSGYQETQYF

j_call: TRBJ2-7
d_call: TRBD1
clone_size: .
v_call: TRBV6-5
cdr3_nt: TGTGCCAGCAGGGCCGGGACAGGGACCTACGAGCAGTACTTC
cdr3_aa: CASRAGTGTYEQYF